This TCR beta chain was sequenced during a study of cytomegalovirus exposure and HLA in healthy donors. Whole-study results and caveats: A missense DCLRE1C variant was associated with V- and J-gene trimming of TCR beta chains in a later analysis, and an independent cohort replicated the association. In a later analysis, HLA-associated beta chains showed higher expansion and lower generation probabilities than comparable chains.

A multiplex PCR was run with 60 Vbeta primers and 13 Jbeta primers. Original methodology: The authors later counted some 76 million unique TCR beta chains, about 11 million of them shared. Assay used: immunoSEQ multiplex PCR; TCRdb lists only in-frame clones, some missing. V, J and clone size were drawn from that table, and D and trimming were deduced from the DNA. The sample contains about 120,000 clones, roughly 80% of which appear only once. Details on this clone: Antigen unknown.

V was cut by 5 bases and J by 3 bases, with 8 bases left in between. Germline-derived CDR1 and CDR2 are GTSNPN and SVGIG (reference sequence). The CDR3 is made up of 11 amino acids. The V and J genes are TRBV30 and TRBJ2-7; D is uncertain. The receptor comes from a female donor in good health and CMV-seropositive. The sample comprised PBMCs. The CDR3, as DNA: TGTGCCTGGGGCAGGATCTACGAGCAGTACTTC. Amino acids: CAWGRIYEQYF.